A selection of T cell receptor beta chains follows, all from one sample in a study of glioma-infiltrating T cells. Using its own MiXCR run on the multiplex PCR reads, TCRdb lists one record per CDR3 protein. The table shows approximately 88,000 distinct CDR3 sequences, with about 23% occurring only once. Material: glioma tissue, nonneoplastic brain tissue, or PBMCs (not recorded which). Every receptor here comes from a human donor with low-grade glioma or glioblastoma, undergoing nonglioma brain surgery, or in good health (not recorded which). CDR3s include the opening cysteine and the closing phenylalanine or tryptophan. Fields, in order: V gene, J gene, D gene, clone size, CDR3 protein, CDR3 DNA. The D gene is left open where the match is weak. Rows may omit the clone size; those that give it use once, few, many or a size class.

V: TRBV5-1
J: TRBJ2-7
D: .
size: many
CDR3: CASSYNRQISTYEQYF
DNA: TGCGCCAGCAGCTACAACCGACAGATATCCACCTACGAGCAGTACTTC

V: TRBV18
J: TRBJ1-3
D: .
size: many
CDR3: CASSPPSGKAGNTIYF
DNA: TGTGCCAGCTCACCACCCTCCGGGAAGGCCGGAAACACCATATATTTT

V: TRBV19
J: TRBJ1-1
D: .
size: few
CDR3: CASSIDAGSEAFF
DNA: TGTGCCAGTAGTATAGATGCAGGTTCTGAAGCTTTCTTT

V: TRBV2
J: TRBJ2-3
D: .
size: many
CDR3: CASNNRDSTDTQYF
DNA: TGTGCCAGCAACAACAGAGATAGCACAGATACGCAGTATTTT

V: TRBV6-1
J: TRBJ2-7
D: TRBD1
size: many
CDR3: CASTQGQGTYEQYF
DNA: TGTGCCAGCACACAGGGACAGGGAACCTACGAGCAGTACTTC

V: TRBV12-3/TRBV12-4
J: TRBJ1-1
D: .
size: few
CDR3: CASSLWELRRNTEAFF
DNA: TGTGCCAGCAGTTTATGGGAATTGAGGCGGAACACTGAAGCTTTCTTT

V: TRBV9
J: TRBJ1-2
D: TRBD1
size: .
CDR3: CASSVRGRGNYGYTF
DNA: TGTGCCAGCAGCGTAAGGGGGCGGGGTAACTATGGCTACACCTTC

V: TRBV7-8
J: TRBJ2-3
D: .
size: many
CDR3: CASSLQTITDTQYF
DNA: TGTGCCAGCAGCCTTCAGACTATCACAGATACGCAGTATTTT

V: TRBV6-1
J: TRBJ2-2
D: TRBD1
size: many
CDR3: CASSRTGRNTGELFF
DNA: TGTGCCAGCAGTCGGACAGGGCGGAACACCGGGGAGCTGTTTTTT

V: TRBV4-2
J: TRBJ2-1
D: .
size: .
CDR3: CASSQDPGRPIEQFF
DNA: TGTGCCAGCAGCCAAGACCCGGGACGGCCGATTGAGCAGTTCTTC